Within the sample, the clone carrying this T cell receptor (beta chain) is medium-sized. No antigen is known for it. A read error is possible here, since a much larger clone lies one base away. The entry originates in a study of circulating CD8 cells and anti-PD-1 response in melanoma. Study-wide results and limits: Most experiments lacked replicates. Under 7% of TRB clonotypes were shared between subsets at M1.

This CDR3 spans 13 amino acids. Trimming took 5 bases from V and 8 from J; bases not matched to a gene: 7. Four subsets defined by PD-1 and/or TIGIT were sorted from live CD3+CD8+TCRalphabeta+ cells. Each library started from around 14 ng of total RNA using the QIAseq Immune Repertoire TCR panel. TCRdb fed the reads into MiXCR, producing one record per CDR3 protein. In the table there are 310 or so distinct CDR3 sequences, roughly 10% of which are singletons. The sample was CD8+ T cells from PBMCs, taken at baseline or after one month of anti-PD-1 therapy (not recorded which). The receptor was isolated from a human donor with melanoma. V gene TRBV12-3 or TRBV12-4 combines with J gene TRBJ2-3; 7 bases fit TRBD2. The CDR3 DNA reads as TGTGCCAGCAGTGATCCGACGGGGGGTACGCAGTATTTT. It is translated as CASSDPTGGTQYF.